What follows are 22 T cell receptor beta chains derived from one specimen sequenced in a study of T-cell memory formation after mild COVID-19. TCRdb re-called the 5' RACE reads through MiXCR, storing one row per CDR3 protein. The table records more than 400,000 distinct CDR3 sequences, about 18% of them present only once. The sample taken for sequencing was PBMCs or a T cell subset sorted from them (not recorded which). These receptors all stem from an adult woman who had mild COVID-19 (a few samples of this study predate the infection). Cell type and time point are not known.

The CDR3 loop reads CASSYLAGANIEQFF. The DNA for the CDR3 is TGTGCCAGCAGCTATTTAGCGGGAGCGAACATTGAGCAGTTCTTC. V and J are TRBV7-2 and TRBJ2-1; 9 bases fit TRBD2. The germline gives CDR1 SGHTA, CDR2 FQGNSA. V was pared by 4 bases and J by 9 bases, with 10 bases of the junction left unmatched. The CDR3 consists of 15 residues. The full variable domain, rest sourced from reference TRBV7-2 and TRBJ2-1, is GAGVSQSPSNKVTEKGKDVELRCDPISGHTALYWYRQSLGQGLEFLIYFQGNSAPDKSGLPSDRFSAERTGGSVSTLTIQRTQQEDSAVYLCASSYLAGANIEQFFGPGTRLTVL.

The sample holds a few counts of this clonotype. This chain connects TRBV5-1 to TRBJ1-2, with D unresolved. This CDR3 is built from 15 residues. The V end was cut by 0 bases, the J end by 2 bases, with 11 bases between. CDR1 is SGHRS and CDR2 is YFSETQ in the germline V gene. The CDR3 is CASSLESRENYGYTF. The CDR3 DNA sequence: TGCGCCAGCAGCTTGGAAAGTCGGGAAAACTATGGCTACACCTTC.

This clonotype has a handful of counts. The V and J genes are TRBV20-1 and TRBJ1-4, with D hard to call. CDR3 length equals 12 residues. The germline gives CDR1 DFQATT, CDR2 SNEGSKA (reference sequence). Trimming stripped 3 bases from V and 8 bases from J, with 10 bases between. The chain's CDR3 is CSASGLGEKLFF. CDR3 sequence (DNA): TGCAGTGCTAGCGGCCTGGGGGAAAAACTGTTTTTT.

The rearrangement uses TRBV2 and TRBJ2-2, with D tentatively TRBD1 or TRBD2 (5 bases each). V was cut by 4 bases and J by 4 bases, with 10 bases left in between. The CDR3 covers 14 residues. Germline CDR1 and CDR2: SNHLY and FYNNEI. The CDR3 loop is CASSVEGSTGELFF. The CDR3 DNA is TGTGCCAGCAGTGTAGAGGGGTCCACCGGGGAGCTGTTTTTT.

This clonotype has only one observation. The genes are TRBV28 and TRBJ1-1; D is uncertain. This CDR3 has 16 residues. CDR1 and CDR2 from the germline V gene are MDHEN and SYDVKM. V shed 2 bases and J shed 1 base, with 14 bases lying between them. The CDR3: CASSLGLQLGNTEAFF. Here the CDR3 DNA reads TGTGCCAGCAGTTTAGGGCTACAATTGGGGAACACTGAAGCTTTCTTT.

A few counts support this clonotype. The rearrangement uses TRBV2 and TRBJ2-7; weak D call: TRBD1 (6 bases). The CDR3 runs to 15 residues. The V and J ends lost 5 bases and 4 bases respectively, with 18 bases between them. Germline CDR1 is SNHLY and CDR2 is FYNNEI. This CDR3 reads CASSSTGKRGYEQYF. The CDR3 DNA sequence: TGTGCCAGCAGTTCCACAGGGAAGAGAGGGTACGAGCAGTACTTC.

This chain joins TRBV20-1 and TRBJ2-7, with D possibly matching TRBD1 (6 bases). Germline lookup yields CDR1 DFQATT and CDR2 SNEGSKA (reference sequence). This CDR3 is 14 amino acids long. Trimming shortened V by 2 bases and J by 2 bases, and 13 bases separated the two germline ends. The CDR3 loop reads CSARIRDTPYEQYF. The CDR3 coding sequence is TGCAGTGCTAGAATCCGGGACACTCCCTACGAGCAGTACTTC.

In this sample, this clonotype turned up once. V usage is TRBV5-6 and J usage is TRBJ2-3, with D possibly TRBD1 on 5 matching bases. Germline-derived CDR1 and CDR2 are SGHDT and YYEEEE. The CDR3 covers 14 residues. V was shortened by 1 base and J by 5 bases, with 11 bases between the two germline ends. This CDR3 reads CASSLFQGIDTQYF. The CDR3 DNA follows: TGTGCCAGCAGCTTGTTTCAGGGAATAGATACGCAGTATTTT.

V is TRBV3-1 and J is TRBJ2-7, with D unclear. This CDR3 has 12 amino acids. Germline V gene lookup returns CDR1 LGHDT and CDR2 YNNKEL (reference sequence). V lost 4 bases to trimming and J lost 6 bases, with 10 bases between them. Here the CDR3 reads CASSPGHLEQYF. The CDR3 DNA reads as TGTGCCAGCAGCCCCGGGCATCTCGAGCAGTACTTC.

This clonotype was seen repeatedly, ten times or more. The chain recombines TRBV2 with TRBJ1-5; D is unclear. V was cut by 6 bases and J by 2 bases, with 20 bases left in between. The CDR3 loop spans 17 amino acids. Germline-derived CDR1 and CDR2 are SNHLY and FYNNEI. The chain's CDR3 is CASSHEQWNEGNQPQHF. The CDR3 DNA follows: TGTGCCAGCAGCCACGAACAGTGGAACGAGGGCAATCAGCCCCAGCATTTT.

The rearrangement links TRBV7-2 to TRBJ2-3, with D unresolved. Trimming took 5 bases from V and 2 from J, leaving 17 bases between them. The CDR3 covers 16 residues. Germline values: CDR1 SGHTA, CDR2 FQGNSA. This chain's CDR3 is CASSPRVGRFTDTQYF. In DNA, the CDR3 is TGTGCCAGCAGCCCGCGTGTGGGTAGATTCACAGATACGCAGTATTTT.

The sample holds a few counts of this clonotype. CDR3 loop: CASSPRGAGELETQYF. The CDR3 nucleotides read TGTGCCAGCAGTCCCCGCGGGGCAGGGGAGCTCGAGACCCAGTACTTC. This rearrangement joins TRBV12-3 or TRBV12-4 to TRBJ2-5; the D call may be TRBD1 or TRBD2 (6 bases each). Trimming removed 5 bases from V and 5 bases from J, with 21 bases in between. The CDR3 sequence is 16 residues long.

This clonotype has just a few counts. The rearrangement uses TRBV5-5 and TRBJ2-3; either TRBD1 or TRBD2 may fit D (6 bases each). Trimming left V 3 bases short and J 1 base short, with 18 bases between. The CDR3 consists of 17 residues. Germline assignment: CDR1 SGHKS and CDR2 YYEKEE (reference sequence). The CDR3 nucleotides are TGTGCCAGCAGCTCCGGGCAGGGGAGGATGGGCACAGATACGCAGTATTTT. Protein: CASSSGQGRMGTDTQYF.

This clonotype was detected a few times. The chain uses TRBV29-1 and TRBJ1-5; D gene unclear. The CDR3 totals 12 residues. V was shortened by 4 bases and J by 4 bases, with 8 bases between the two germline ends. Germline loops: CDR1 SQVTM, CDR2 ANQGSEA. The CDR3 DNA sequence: TGCAGCGTTGCAACAGAAAATCAGCCCCAGCATTTT. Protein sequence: CSVATENQPQHF.

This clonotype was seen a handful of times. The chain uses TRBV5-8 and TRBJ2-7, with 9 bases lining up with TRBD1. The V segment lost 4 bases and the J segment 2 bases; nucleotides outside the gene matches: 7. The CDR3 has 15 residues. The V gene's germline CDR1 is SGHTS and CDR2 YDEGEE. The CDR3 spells CASSPKDRGTYEQYF. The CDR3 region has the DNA TGTGCCAGCAGCCCCAAAGACAGGGGGACCTACGAGCAGTACTTC.

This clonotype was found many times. Written as DNA, the CDR3 is TGTGCCAGCAGCGGGACTAGCGGGAGGGGACCTTACGAGCAGTACTTC. This encodes CASSGTSGRGPYEQYF. The rearrangement uses TRBV7-2 and TRBJ2-7; 16 nucleotides align to TRBD2. Germline V gene sequence: CDR1 SGHTA, CDR2 FQGNSA. V shed 5 bases, J shed 4 bases, and the junction held 5 bases outside the gene matches. The CDR3 has 16 residues.

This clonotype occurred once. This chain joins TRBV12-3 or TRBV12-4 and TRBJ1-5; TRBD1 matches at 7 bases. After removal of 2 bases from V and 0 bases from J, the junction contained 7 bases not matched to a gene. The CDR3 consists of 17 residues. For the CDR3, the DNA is TGTGCCAGCAGTTTACCCGGGACAGCGTATAGCAATCAGCCCCAGCATTTT. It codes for CASSLPGTAYSNQPQHF.

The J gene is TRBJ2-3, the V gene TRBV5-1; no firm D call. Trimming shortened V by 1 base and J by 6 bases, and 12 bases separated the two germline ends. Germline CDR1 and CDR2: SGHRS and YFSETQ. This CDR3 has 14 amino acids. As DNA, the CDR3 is TGCGCCAGCAGCTTGTCTGGTGAATCGGATACGCAGTATTTT. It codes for CASSLSGESDTQYF.

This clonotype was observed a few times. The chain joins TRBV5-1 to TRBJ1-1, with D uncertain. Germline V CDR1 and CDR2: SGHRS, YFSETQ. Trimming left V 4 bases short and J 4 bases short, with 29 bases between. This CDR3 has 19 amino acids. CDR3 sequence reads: CASSKDNRIEAAQSTEAFF. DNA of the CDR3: TGCGCCAGCAGCAAAGATAACCGGATCGAGGCTGCGCAGAGCACTGAAGCTTTCTTT.

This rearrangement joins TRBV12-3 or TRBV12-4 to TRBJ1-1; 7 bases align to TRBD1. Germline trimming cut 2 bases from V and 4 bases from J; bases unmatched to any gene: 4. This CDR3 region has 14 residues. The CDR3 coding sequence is TGTGCCAGCAGTTTAAAGGGGGCGAGCACTGAAGCTTTCTTT. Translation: CASSLKGASTEAFF.

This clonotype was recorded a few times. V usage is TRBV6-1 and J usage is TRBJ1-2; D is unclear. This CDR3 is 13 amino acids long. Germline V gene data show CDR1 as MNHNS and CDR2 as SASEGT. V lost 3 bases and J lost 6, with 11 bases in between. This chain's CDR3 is CASSDSSLDGYTF. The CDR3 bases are TGTGCCAGCAGTGATAGCAGTCTGGATGGCTACACCTTC.

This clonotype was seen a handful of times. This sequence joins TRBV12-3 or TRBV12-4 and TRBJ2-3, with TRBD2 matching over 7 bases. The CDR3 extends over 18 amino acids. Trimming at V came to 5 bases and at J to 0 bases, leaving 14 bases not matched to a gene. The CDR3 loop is CASSVPGGGSPSTDTQYF. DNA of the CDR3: TGTGCCAGCAGTGTCCCGGGGGGAGGCTCCCCTAGCACAGATACGCAGTATTTT.